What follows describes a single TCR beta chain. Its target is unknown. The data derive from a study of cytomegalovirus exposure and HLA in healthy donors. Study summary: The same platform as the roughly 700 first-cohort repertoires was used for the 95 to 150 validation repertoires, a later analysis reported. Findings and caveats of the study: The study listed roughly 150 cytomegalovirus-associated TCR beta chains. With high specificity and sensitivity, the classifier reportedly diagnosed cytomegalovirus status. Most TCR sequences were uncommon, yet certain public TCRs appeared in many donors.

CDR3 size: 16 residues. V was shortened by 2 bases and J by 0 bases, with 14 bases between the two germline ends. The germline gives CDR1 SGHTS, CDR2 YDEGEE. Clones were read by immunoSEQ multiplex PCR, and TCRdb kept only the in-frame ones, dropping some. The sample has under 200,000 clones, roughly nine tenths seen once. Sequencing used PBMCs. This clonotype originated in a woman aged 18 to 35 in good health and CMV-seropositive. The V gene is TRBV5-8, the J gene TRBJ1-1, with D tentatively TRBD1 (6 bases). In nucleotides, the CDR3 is TGTGCCAGCAGCTTTGCCCCAGGGGCGTTGAACACTGAAGCTTTCTTT. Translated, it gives CASSFAPGALNTEAFF.